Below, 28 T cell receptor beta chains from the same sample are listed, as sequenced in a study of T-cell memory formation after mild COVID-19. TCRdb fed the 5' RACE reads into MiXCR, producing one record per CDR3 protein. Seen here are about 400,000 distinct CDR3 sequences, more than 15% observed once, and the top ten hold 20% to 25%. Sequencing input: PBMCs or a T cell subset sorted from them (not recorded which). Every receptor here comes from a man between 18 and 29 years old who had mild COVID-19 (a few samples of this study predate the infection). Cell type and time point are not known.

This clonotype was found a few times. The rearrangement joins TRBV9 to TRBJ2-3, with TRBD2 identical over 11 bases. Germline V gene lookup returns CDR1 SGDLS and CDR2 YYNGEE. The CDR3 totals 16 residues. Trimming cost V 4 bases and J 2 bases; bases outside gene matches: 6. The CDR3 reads CASSPLAGADTDTQYF. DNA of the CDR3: TGTGCCAGCAGCCCACTAGCGGGGGCCGACACAGATACGCAGTATTTT.

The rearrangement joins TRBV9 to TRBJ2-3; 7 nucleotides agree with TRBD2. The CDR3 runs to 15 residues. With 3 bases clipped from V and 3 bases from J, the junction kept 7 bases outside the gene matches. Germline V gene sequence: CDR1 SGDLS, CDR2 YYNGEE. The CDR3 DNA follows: TGTGCCAGCAGCGAGACTAGCTACTTGACAGATACGCAGTATTTT. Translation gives CASSETSYLTDTQYF.

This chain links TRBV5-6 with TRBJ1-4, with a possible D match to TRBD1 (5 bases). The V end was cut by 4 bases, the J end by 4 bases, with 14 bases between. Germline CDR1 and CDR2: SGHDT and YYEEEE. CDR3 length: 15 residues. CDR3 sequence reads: CASSATGAFNEKLFF. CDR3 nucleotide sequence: TGTGCCAGCAGCGCAACCGGGGCCTTTAATGAAAAACTGTTTTTT.

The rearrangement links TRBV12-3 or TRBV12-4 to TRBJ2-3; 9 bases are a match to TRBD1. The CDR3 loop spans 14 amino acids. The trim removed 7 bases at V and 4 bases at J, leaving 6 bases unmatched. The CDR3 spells CASIDGTGPDTQYF. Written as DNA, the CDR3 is TGTGCCAGCATTGACGGGACAGGGCCAGATACGCAGTATTTT.

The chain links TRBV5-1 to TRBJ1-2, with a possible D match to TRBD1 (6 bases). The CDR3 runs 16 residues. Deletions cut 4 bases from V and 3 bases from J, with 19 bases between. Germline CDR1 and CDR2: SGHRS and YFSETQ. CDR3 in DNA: TGCGCCAGCAGCCCAGCTGCGGCAGGGGTGGACTATGGCTACACCTTC. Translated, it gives CASSPAAAGVDYGYTF. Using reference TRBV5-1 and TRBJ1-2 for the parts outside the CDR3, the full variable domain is KAGVTQTPRYLIKTRGQQVTLSCSPISGHRSVSWYQQTPGQGLQFLFEYFSETQRNKGNFPGRFSGRQFSNSRSEMNVSTLELGDSALYLCASSPAAAGVDYGYTFGSGTRLTVV.

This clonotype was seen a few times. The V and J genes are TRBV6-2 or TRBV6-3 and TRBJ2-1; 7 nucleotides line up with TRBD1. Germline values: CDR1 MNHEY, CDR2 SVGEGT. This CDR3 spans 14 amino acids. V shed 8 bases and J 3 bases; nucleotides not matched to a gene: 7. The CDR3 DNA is TGTGCCAGCCTAAGGGGGCCCTACTACAATGAGCAGTTCTTC. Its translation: CASLRGPYYNEQFF.

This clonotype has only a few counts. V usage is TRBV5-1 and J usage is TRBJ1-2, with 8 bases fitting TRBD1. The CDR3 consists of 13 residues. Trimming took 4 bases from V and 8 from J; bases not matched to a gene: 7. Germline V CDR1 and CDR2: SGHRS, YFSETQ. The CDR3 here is CASSAVSGGGYTF. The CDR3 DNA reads TGCGCCAGCAGCGCTGTCTCAGGGGGCGGCTACACCTTC.

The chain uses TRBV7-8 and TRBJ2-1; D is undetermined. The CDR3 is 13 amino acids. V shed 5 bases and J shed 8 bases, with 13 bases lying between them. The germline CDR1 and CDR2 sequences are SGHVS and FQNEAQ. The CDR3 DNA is TGTGCCAGCAGCCGCAACGACGCGGATGAGCAGTTCTTC. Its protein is CASSRNDADEQFF.

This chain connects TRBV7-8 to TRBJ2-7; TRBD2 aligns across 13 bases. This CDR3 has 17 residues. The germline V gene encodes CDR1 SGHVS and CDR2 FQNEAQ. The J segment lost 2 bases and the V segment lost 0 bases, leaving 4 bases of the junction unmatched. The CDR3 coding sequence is TGTGCCAGCAGCTTAGCCCCGACTAGCGGGGGGCCCTACGAGCAGTACTTC. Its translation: CASSLAPTSGGPYEQYF. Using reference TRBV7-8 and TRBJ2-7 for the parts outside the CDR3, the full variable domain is GAGVSQSPRYKVAKRGQDVALRCDPISGHVSLFWYQQALGQGPEFLTYFQNEAQLDKSGLPSDRFFAERPEGSVSTLKIQRTQQEDSAVYLCASSLAPTSGGPYEQYFGPGTRLTVT.

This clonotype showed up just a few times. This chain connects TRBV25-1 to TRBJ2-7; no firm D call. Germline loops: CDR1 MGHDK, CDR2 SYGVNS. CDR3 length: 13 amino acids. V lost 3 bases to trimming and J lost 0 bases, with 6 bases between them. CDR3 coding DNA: TGTGCCAGCAGTGACAGGCCCTCCTACGAGCAGTACTTC. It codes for CASSDRPSYEQYF.

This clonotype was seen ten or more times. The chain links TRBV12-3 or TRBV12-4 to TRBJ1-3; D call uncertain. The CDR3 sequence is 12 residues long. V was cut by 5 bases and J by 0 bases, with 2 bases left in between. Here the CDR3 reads CASSLSGNTIYF. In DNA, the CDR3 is TGTGCCAGCAGTCTCTCTGGAAACACCATATATTTT.

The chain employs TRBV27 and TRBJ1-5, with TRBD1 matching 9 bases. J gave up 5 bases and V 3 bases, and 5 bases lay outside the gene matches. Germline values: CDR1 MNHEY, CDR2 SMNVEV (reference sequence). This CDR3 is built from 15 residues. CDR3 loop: CASSFFGDRDQPQHF. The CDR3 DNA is TGTGCCAGCAGTTTTTTCGGGGACAGGGATCAGCCCCAGCATTTT.

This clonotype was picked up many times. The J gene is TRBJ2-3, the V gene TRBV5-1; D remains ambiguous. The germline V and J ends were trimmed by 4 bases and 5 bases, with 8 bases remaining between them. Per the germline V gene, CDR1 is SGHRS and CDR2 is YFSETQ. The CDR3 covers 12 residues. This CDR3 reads CASSPTIDTQYF. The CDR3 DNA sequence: TGCGCCAGCAGCCCAACTATAGATACGCAGTATTTT.

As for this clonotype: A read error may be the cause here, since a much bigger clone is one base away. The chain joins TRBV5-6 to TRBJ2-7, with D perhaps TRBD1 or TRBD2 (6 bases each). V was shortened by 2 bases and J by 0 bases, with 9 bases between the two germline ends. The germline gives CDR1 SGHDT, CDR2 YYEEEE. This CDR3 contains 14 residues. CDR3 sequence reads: CASSLRGASYEQYF. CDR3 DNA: TGTGCCAGCAGCTTAAGGGGGGCCTCCTACGAGCAGTACTTC.

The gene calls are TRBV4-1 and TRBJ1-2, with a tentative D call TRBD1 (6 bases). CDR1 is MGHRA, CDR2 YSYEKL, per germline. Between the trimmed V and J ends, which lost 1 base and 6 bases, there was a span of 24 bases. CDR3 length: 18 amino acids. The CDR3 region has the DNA TGCGCCAGCAGCCAAGTTATAGGTGAGGGGGGTAGCTTTAATGGCTACACCTTC. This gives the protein CASSQVIGEGGSFNGYTF.

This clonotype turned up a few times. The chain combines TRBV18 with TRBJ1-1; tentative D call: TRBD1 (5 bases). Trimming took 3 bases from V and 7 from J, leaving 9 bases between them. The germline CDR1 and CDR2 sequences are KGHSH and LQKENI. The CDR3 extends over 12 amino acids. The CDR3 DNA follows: TGTGCCAGCTCACCGGTCGGGGGTGAAGCTTTCTTT. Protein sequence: CASSPVGGEAFF.

CDR3 protein: CATSRDRGLGTDTQYF. CDR3 DNA sequence: TGTGCCACCAGCAGAGACCGGGGGCTGGGCACAGATACGCAGTATTTT. The chain employs TRBV15 and TRBJ2-3, with D perhaps assigned TRBD1 or TRBD2 (6 bases each). The CDR3 consists of 16 residues. Trimming removed 0 bases from V and 1 base from J, with 11 bases in between. CDR1 is LNHNV and CDR2 is YYDKDF in the germline V gene (reference sequence).

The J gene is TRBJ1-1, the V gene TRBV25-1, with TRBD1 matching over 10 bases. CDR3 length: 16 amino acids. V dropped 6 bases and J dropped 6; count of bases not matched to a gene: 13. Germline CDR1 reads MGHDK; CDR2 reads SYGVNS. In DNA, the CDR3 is TGTGCCAGCAGCTCGGCTAGGACAGGGGGAAACTCTGAAGCTTTCTTT. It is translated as CASSSARTGGNSEAFF.

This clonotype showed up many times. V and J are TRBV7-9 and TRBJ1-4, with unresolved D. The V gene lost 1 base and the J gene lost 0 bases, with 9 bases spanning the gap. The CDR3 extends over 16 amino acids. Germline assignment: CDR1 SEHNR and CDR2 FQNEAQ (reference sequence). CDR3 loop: CASSLGRRATNEKLFF. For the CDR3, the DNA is TGTGCCAGCAGCTTAGGAAGGAGGGCAACTAATGAAAAACTGTTTTTT. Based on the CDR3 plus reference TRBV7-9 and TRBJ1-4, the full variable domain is DTGVSQNPRHKITKRGQNVTFRCDPISEHNRLYWYRQTLGQGPEFLTYFQNEAQLEKSRLLSDRFSAERPKGSFSTLEIQRTEQGDSAMYLCASSLGRRATNEKLFFGSGTQLSVL.

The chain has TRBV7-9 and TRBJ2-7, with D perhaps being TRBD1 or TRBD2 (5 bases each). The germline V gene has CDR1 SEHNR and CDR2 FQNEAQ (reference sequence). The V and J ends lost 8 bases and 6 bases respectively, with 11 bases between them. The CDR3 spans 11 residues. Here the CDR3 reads CASEGPGEQYV. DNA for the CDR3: TGTGCCAGCGAGGGGCCCGGCGAGCAGTACGTC.

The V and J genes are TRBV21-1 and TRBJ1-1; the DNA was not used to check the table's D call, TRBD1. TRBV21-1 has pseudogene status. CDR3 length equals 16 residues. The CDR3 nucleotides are TGTGCCAGCAGCAAAAAATGCGGACAATGGAACACTGAAGCTTTCTTT. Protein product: CASSKKCGQWNTEAFF.

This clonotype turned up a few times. This CDR3 reads CASRFVGDTGELFF. The DNA of the CDR3 is TGTGCCAGCAGATTTGTAGGGGACACCGGGGAGCTGTTTTTT. V and J are TRBV7-2 and TRBJ2-2; tentatively, D is TRBD1 (5 bases). Between the trimmed V and J ends, which lost 6 bases and 3 bases, there was a span of 11 bases. CDR3 size: 14 residues. Germline V gene lookup returns CDR1 SGHTA and CDR2 FQGNSA.

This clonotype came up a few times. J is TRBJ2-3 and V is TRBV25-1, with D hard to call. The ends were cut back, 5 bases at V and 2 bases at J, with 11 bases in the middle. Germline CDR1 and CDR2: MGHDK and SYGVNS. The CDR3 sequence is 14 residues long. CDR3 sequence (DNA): TGTGCCAGCAGTAGGGTTCAGGCCACAGATACGCAGTATTTT. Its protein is CASSRVQATDTQYF. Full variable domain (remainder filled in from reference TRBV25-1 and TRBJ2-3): EADIYQTPRYLVIGTGKKITLECSQTMGHDKMYWYQQDPGMELHLIHYSYGVNSTEKGDLSSESTVSRIRTEHFPLTLESARPSHTSQYLCASSRVQATDTQYFGPGTRLTVL.

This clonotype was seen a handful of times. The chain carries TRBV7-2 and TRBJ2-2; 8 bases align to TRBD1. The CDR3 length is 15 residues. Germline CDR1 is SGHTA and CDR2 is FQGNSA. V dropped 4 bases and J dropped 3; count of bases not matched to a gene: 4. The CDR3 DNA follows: TGTGCCAGCAGCTGGATGGGACAGGACACCGGGGAGCTGTTTTTT. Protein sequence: CASSWMGQDTGELFF.

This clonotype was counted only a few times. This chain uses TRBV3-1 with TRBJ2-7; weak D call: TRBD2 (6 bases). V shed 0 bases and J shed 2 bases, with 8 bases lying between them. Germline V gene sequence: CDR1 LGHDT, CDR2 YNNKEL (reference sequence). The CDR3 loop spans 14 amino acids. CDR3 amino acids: CASSQDAGPYEQYF. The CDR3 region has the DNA TGTGCCAGCAGCCAAGATGCGGGGCCCTACGAGCAGTACTTC.

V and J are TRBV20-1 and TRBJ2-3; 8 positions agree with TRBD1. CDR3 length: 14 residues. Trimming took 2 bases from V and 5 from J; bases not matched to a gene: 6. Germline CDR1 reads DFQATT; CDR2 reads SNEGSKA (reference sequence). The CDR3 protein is CSARPRQGLDTQYF. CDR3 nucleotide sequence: TGCAGTGCTAGACCCAGACAGGGGTTAGATACGCAGTATTTT.

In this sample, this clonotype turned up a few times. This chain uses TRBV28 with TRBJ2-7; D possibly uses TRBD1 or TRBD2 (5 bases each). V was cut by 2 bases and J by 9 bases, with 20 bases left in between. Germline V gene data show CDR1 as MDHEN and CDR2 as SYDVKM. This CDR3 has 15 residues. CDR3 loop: CASSLGGSHPVVQYF. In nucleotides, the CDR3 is TGTGCCAGCAGTTTAGGGGGTTCCCACCCGGTCGTGCAGTACTTC.

For the CDR3, the DNA is TGTGCCAGCAGCTCTCGCCTGACCCAGTACTTC. Protein product: CASSSRLTQYF. The chain couples TRBV5-6 to TRBJ2-5; D ambiguous. V was trimmed by 3 bases and J by 7 bases, leaving 7 bases between them. Looked up from germline, CDR1 is SGHDT and CDR2 is YYEEEE. The CDR3 sequence is 11 residues long.